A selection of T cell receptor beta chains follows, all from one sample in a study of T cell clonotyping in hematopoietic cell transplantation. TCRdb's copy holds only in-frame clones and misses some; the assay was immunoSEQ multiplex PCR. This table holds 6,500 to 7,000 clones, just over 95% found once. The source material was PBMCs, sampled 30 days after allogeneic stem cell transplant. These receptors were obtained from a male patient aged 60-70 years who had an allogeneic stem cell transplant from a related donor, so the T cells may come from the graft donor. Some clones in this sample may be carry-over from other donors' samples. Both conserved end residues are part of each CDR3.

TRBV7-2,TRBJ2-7,CASSLGQGGSYEQYF
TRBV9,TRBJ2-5,CASSPGLGEGVQTQYF
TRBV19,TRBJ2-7,CASSIGTQVRPSYEQYF
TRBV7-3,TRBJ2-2,CASSSGGPSTGELFF
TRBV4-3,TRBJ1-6,CASSQATGGANNSPLHF
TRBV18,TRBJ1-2,CASSPSVGGTGLNGYTF
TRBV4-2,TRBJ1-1,CASSQVFQGDSEAFF
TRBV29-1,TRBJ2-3,CSVDPGPSDTQYF
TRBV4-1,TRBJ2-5,CASSQVPAALQETQYF
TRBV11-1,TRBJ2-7,CASSKGQGTYEQYF
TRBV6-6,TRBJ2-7,CASSYSGGGFTYEQYF
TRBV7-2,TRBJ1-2,CASSGGTGGSIYGYTF
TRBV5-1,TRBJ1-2,CASSLAGQPTNYGYTF
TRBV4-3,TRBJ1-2,CASSQVPPHYGYTF
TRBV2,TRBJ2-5,CASAGQGGQETQYF
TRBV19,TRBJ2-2,CASRPEAARETGELFF
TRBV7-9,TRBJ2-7,CASSRRQGNSYEQYF
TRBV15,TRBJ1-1,CATSRDLADTEAFF
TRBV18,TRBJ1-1,CASSREVQTEAFF
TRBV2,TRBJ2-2,CASVSGGNTGELFF
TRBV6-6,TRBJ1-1,CASSYGGQSEGTEAFF
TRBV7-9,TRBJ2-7,CASSLTTGTTYEQYF
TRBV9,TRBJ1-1,CASSVAGGVNTEAFF
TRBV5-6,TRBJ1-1,CASWNVLRGEAFF
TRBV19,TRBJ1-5,CASKHDAYDQPQHF
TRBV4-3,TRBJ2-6,CASSLAHTGISGANVLTF
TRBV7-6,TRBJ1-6,CASSRQGEGYNSPLHF
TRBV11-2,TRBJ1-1,CASSLGQGLTEAFF
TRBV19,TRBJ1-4,CASSLDRVGKLFF
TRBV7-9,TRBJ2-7,CASSDRDRDYEQYF
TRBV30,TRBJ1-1,CAWRRGGAGTNTEAFF
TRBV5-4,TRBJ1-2,CASSLPRVNYGYTF
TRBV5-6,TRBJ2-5,CASSLWILAGLETQYF
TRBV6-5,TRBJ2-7,CASTNTRDSFYEQYF
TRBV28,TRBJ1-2,CAIRTGGIGYTF
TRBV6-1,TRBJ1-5,CASNRDRGNQPQHF
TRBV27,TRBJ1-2,CASSPGGRTNYGYTF
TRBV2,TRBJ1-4,CASSGTGTLREKLFF
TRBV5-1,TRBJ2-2,CASSLGGSNTGELFF
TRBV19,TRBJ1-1,CASSVIGVTEAFF
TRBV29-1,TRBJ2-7,CSALGGLEQYF
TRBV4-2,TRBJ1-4,CASSQDRPLIWSATNEKLFF
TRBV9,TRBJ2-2,CASSVRPIPGQTNTGELFF
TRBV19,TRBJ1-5,CASSFIRDSRHGNQPQHF
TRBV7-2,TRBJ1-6,CASRLSSSYNSPLHF
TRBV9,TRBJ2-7,CASSVGQTSYEQYF
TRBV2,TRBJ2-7,CASSVRGTGSGEQYF
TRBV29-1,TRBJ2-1,CSASGAVDEQFF
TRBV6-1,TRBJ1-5,CASRRDVPNQPQHF
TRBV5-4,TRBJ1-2,CASSLGEIYGYTF
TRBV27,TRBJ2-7,CASSFSGFSSYEQYF
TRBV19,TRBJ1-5,CASSKDRESDQPQHF
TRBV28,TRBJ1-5,CASLYRGQGNQPQHF
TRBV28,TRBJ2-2,CASSLTDANTGELFF
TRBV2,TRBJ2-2,CASGDANTGELFF
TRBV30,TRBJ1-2,CAWRITSYGGYTF
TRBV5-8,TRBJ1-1,CASSLFGFTSMNTEAFF
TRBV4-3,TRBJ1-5,CASSQDLGGNQPQHF
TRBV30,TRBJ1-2,CAWRLGTGSNYGYTF
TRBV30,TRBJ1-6,CAWIPTGNGNSPLHF